A selection of T cell receptor beta chains follows, all from one sample in a study of T cell responses to AZD1222 COVID-19 vaccine. The method was immunoSEQ multiplex PCR; TCRdb's version includes in-frame clones alone and lacks a portion of them. This table has around 140,000 clones, about nine tenths appearing once. The source was peripheral blood, collected on day 0 of AZD1222 vaccination. The receptors were gathered from an adult in good health. CDR3s include the opening cysteine and the closing phenylalanine or tryptophan. The D gene is left open where the match is weak. Rows may omit the clone size; those that give it use once, few, many or a size class.

abundance	d_gene	v_gene	j_gene	CDR3aa	CDR3nt
NA	NA	TRBV4-3	TRBJ2-2	CASSQGSRTGELFF	TGCGCCAGCAGCCAGGGAAGTAGGACCGGGGAGCTGTTTTTT
NA	NA	TRBV10-3	TRBJ1-6	CAISVQGQHSPLHF	TGTGCCATCAGTGTGCAGGGACAACATTCACCCCTCCACTTT
NA	NA	TRBV28	TRBJ1-1	CASSLVSRAVATEAFF	TGTGCCAGCAGTTTAGTCAGCCGGGCGGTGGCCACTGAAGCTTTCTTT
once	NA	TRBV5-1	TRBJ1-5	CASSPDISNQPQHF	TGCGCCAGCAGCCCGGACATTAGCAATCAGCCCCAGCATTTT
NA	NA	TRBV21-1	TRBJ2-3	CASTLPPWEGGGTDTQYF	TGTGCCAGCACGCTTCCCCCGTGGGAGGGAGGGGGCACAGATACGCAGTATTTT
once	NA	TRBV7-3	TRBJ1-5	CASSPTKPSRGRNQPQHF	TGTGCCAGCAGCCCCACCAAGCCGTCGAGGGGGAGGAATCAGCCCCAGCATTTT
once	NA	TRBV27	TRBJ1-1	CASRGAGGAEAFF	TGTGCCAGCAGGGGGGCCGGGGGGGCTGAAGCTTTCTTT
NA	NA	TRBV5-1	TRBJ2-3	CASSLVQGSTDTQYF	TGCGCCAGCAGCTTGGTTCAGGGGAGCACAGATACGCAGTATTTT
NA	NA	TRBV3-1/TRBV3-2	TRBJ1-5	CASSHNSDTPPDIGDGPQHF	TGTGCCAGCAGCCATAATTCAGACACCCCACCGGACATTGGGGATGGGCCCCAGCATTTT
NA	NA	TRBV5-1	TRBJ2-7	CASSFELFYEQYF	TGCGCCAGCAGCTTCGAGTTATTCTACGAGCAGTACTTC
NA	TRBD2	TRBV7-8	TRBJ2-2	CASSPRSSGGAHGELFF	TGTGCCAGCAGCCCTAGATCTAGCGGGGGGGCCCACGGGGAGCTGTTTTTT
few	TRBD1	TRBV28	TRBJ1-2	CASRPFLDRGGGYTF	TGTGCCAGCAGACCCTTCCTCGACAGGGGTGGGGGCTACACCTTC
NA	NA	TRBV2	TRBJ1-3	CASSLTVGSGNTIYF	TGTGCCAGCAGTTTGACAGTTGGCTCTGGAAACACCATATATTTT
NA	TRBD1	TRBV4-3	TRBJ1-2	CASSQVGQGRTGYTF	TGCGCCAGCAGCCAAGTCGGACAGGGCCGGACGGGCTACACCTTC
NA	NA	TRBV3-1/TRBV3-2	TRBJ1-6	CASSPTSSYNSPLHF	TGTGCCAGCAGCCCGACGAGCTCCTATAATTCACCCCTCCACTTT
NA	NA	TRBV10-3	TRBJ1-2	CAIRGEGYGYTF	TGTGCCATCCGGGGGGAGGGCTATGGCTACACCTTC
once	NA	TRBV19	TRBJ1-1	CASRNREMNTEAFF	TGTGCCAGTAGAAACAGGGAGATGAACACTGAAGCTTTCTTT
NA	NA	TRBV29-1	TRBJ2-7	CSVDSSRDEQYF	TGCAGCGTTGATTCTAGCCGCGACGAGCAGTACTTC
NA	NA	TRBV27	TRBJ2-7	CASSPGTSSYEQYF	TGTGCCAGCAGTCCGGGGACATCTTCCTACGAGCAGTACTTC
NA	TRBD1	TRBV6-5	TRBJ1-2	CASRSPRDREGYTF	TGTGCCAGCAGATCTCCCCGGGACAGGGAAGGCTACACCTTC
NA	TRBD1	TRBV19	TRBJ1-4	CASSILGQGATNEKLFF	TGTGCCAGTAGTATTTTGGGACAGGGAGCAACTAATGAAAAACTGTTTTTT
NA	NA	TRBV12-3/TRBV12-4	TRBJ2-7	CASSLDRFYEQYF	TGCGCCAGCAGTTTAGACAGATTCTACGAGCAGTACTTC
NA	NA	TRBV10-2	TRBJ2-1	CASSAYPSGEEQFF	TGCGCCAGCAGTGCATACCCCTCGGGCGAGGAGCAGTTCTTC
NA	TRBD1	TRBV6-5	TRBJ1-2	CASSRDRQNYGYTF	TGTGCCAGCAGCAGGGACAGACAAAACTATGGCTACACCTTC